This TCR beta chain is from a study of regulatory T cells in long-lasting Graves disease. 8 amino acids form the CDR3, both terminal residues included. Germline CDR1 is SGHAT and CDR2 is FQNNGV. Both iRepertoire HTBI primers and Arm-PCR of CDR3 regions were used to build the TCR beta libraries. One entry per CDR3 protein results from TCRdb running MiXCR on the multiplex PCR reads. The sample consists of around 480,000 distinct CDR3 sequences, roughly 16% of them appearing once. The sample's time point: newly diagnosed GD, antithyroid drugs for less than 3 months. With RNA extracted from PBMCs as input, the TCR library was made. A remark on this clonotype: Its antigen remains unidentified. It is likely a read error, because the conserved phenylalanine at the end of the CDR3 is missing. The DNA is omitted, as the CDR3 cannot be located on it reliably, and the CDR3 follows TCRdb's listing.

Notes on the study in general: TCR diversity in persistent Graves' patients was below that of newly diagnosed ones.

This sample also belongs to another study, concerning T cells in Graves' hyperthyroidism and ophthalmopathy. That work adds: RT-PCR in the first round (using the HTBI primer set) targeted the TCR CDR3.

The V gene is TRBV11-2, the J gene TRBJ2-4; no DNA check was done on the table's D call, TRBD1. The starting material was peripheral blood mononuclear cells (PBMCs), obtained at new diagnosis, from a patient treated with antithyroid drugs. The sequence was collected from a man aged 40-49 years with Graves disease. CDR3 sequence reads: CASSLEGV.